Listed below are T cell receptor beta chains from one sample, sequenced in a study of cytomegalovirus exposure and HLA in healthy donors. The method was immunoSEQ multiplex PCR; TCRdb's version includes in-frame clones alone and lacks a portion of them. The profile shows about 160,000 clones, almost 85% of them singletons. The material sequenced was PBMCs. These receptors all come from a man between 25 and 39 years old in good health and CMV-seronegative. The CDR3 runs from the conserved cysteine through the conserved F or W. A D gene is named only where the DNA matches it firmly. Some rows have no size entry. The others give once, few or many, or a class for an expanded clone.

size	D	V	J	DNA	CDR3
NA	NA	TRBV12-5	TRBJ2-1	TGTGCTAGTGGTCTCACAGGGCCCCTTTACAATGAGCAGTTCTTC	CASGLTGPLYNEQFF
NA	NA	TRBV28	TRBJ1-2	TGTGCCAGCAGTTTCCGGGAGGGACTTGGCTACACCTTC	CASSFREGLGYTF
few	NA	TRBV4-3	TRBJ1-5	TGCGCCAGCAGCCAAGATTCAGGCTTCAATCAGCCCCAGCATTTT	CASSQDSGFNQPQHF
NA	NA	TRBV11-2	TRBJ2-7	TGTGCCAGCAGGGGATCGCGGGACCGGCGTGTGAAGTACTTC	CASRGSRDRRVKYF
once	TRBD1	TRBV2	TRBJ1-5	TGTGCCAGCAGTGAATTGGGACAGTACAATCAGCCCCAGCATTTT	CASSELGQYNQPQHF
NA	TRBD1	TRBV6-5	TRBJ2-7	TGTGCCAGCAGTTATTACAGGGGCTACGAGCAGTACTTC	CASSYYRGYEQYF
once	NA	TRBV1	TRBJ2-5	TGCACCAGCAGCCACCGGCGGAACTTC	CTSSHRRNF
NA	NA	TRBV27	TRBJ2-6	TGTGCCAGCAAAACGGGGGGGGCCAACGTCCTGACTTTC	CASKTGGANVLTF
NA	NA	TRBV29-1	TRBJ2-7	TGCAGCGTTGCCCTGGGGACACCTTCCTACGAGCAGTACTTC	CSVALGTPSYEQYF
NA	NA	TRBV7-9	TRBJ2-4	TGTGCCAGCAGCTCCACGTCTAGGAACATTCAGTACTTC	CASSSTSRNIQYF
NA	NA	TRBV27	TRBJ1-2	TGTGCCAGCAGTGCGGACAGTCTCTATGGCTACACCTTC	CASSADSLYGYTF
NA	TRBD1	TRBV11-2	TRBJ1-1	TGTGCCAGCAGCTTAGCCCCAGGGGGCACTGAAGCTTTCTTT	CASSLAPGGTEAFF
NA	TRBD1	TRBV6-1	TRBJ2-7	TGTGCCAGCAGTGACGATCAGGGGGCTCCCTACGAGCAGTACTTC	CASSDDQGAPYEQYF
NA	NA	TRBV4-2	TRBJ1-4	TGTGCCAGCAGCCAAGGGACAGCAACTAATGAAAAACTGTTTTTT	CASSQGTATNEKLFF
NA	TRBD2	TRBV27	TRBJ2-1	TGTGCCAGCAGCTCCCCTCCTAGCGGGAGGACTTACAATGAGCAGTTCTTC	CASSSPPSGRTYNEQFF
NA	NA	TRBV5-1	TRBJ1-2	TGCGCCAGCAGCTTGGAAGGAGAACCCAATGGCTACACCTTC	CASSLEGEPNGYTF
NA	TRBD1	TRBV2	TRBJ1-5	TGTGCCAGCAGCCGGGACAGGAATCAGCCCCAGCATTTT	CASSRDRNQPQHF
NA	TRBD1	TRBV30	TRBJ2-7	TGTGCCGGGAAGGGACAGTCCTACGAGCAGTACTTC	CAGKGQSYEQYF
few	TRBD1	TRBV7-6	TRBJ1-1	TGTGCCAGCAGCCTCTCGACAGGGGGTGGCACTGAAGCTTTCTTT	CASSLSTGGGTEAFF
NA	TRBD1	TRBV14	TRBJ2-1	TGTGCCAGCAGCTCACTAAGGGGGCGGTCCTACAATGAGCAGTTCTTC	CASSSLRGRSYNEQFF
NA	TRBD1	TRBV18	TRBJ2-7	TGTGCCAGCTCAAGAAGGACAGGTATCGACGAGCAGTACTTC	CASSRRTGIDEQYF
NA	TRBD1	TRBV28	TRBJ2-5	TGTGCCAGCAGTTCTCCCGGGACAGGAAAACTAGAGACCCAGTACTTC	CASSSPGTGKLETQYF
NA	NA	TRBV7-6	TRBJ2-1	TGTGCCAGCAGCCCCACGGGCGGGCCTACCTACAATGAGCAGTTCTTC	CASSPTGGPTYNEQFF
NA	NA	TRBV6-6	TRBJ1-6	TGTGCCAGCAGTTACAGCGCCGGAGGTAGTTCACCCCTCCACTTT	CASSYSAGGSSPLHF
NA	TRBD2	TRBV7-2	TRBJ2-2	TGTGCCTGCGGGGGAGGTTACAACATCGGGGAGCTGTTTTTT	CACGGGYNIGELFF
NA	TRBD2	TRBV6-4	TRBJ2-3	TGTGCCAGCAGTTCTAGCGGGGGGGCAGCAGATACGCAGTATTTT	CASSSSGGAADTQYF
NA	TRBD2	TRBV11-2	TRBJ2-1	TGTGCCAGCAGTTCTCGAGGACTAGCGGGGGGGTACAATGAGCAGTTCTTC	CASSSRGLAGGYNEQFF
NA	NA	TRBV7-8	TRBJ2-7	TGTGCCAGCAGCGATTATGCGGGCGCCTCCTACGAGCAGTACTTC	CASSDYAGASYEQYF
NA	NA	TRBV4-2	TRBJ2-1	TGTGCCAGCAGCCAAGATCCTGGGAGTTACAATGAGCAGTTCTTC	CASSQDPGSYNEQFF
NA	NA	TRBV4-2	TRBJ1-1	TGTGCCAGCAGCTTACAGCCCGTCCAGGGGACTGAAGCTTTCTTT	CASSLQPVQGTEAFF
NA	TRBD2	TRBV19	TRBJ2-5	TGTGCCAGTAGTACGGGACTAGCGGGAGCCTTGGAGACCCAGTACTTC	CASSTGLAGALETQYF
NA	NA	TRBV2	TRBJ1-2	TGTGCCAGCAGTGTTCGGTCGGGGGACTATGGCTACACCTTC	CASSVRSGDYGYTF
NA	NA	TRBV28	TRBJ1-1	TGTGCCAGCAGTCTCATTAAGGGACTGTGGAACACTGAAGCTTTCTTT	CASSLIKGLWNTEAFF
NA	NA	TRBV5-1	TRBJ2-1	TGCGCCAGCAACGGGAAAGGACTTTTCAATGAGCAGTTCTTC	CASNGKGLFNEQFF
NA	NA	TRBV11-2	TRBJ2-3	TGTGCCAGCAGCTCCCTAGATACGCAGTATTTT	CASSSLDTQYF
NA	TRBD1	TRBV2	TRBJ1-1	TGTGCCAGCAGTGGACAGGGGGTAGGGAACACTGAAGCTTTCTTT	CASSGQGVGNTEAFF
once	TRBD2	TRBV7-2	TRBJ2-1	TGTGCCAGCAGCCTGAAGCGGGACTACAATGAGCAGTTCTTC	CASSLKRDYNEQFF
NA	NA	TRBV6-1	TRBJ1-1	TGTGCCAGCAGTGAACCAGGGATGAACACTGAAGCTTTCTTT	CASSEPGMNTEAFF
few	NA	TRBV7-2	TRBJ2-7	TGTGCCAGCAGCTTAGTAGGAGGATTCTCCTACGAGCAGTACTTC	CASSLVGGFSYEQYF
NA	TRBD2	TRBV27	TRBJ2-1	TGTGCCAGCAGTTTAGGGACTAGTTACAATGAGCAGTTCTTC	CASSLGTSYNEQFF
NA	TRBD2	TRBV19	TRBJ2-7	TGTGCCACAGGTCAGCGGGAGGGCCGCCTCGAGCAGTACTTC	CATGQREGRLEQYF
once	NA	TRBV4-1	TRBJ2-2	TGCGCCAGCAGCCTTGGGACATCTTACACCGGGGAGCTGTTTTTT	CASSLGTSYTGELFF
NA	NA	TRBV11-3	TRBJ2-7	TGTGCCAGCAGCTTAGGGACTTTGACCTACGAGCAGTACTTC	CASSLGTLTYEQYF
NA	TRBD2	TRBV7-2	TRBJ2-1	TGTGCCAGCAGCTTAGCGGGAGGGGAATACAATGAGCAGTTCTTC	CASSLAGGEYNEQFF
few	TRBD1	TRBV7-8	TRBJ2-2	TGTGCCAGCAGCACCGGGACAGACTTCACCGGGGAGCTGTTTTTT	CASSTGTDFTGELFF
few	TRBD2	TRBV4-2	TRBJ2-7	TGTGCCAGCAGCCAACAGGGACTAGCGGGGGGGCCCTACGAGCAGTACTTC	CASSQQGLAGGPYEQYF
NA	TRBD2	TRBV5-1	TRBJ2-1	TGCGCCAGCAGCCCTGGACTAGCGGGGGGGCTGCTAAATGAGCAGTTCTTC	CASSPGLAGGLLNEQFF
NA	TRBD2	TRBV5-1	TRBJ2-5	TGCGCCAGCAGCGGTCTTGCGGGGGGGCAAGAGACCCAGTACTTC	CASSGLAGGQETQYF